A selection of T cell receptor beta chains follows, all from one sample in a study of OX40 agonist ivuxolimab in advanced cancers. Profiling relied on immunoSEQ multiplex PCR, and the TCRdb table lists in-frame clones only, not all of them. The sample includes about 60,000 clones, around four fifths of them seen just once. The specimen was CD4+ or CD8+ T cells sorted from blood, collected in a trial of the OX40 agonist ivuxolimab. These receptors were taken from an adult with an advanced solid tumor such as melanoma, head and neck, liver or kidney cancer. The CDR3 runs from the conserved cysteine through the conserved F or W. The D gene is left open where the match is weak. Clone size, where shown, is once, few, many, or a class for clones that have expanded.

J,size,V,D,CDR3,DNA
TRBJ1-3,.,TRBV2,.,CASRVVNQGPGNTIYF,TGTGCCAGCAGGGTAGTAAACCAGGGTCCTGGAAACACCATATATTTT
TRBJ2-7,.,TRBV6-1,.,CASSESGRSAYEQYF,TGTGCCAGCAGTGAATCGGGAAGAAGTGCGTACGAGCAGTACTTC
TRBJ2-7,.,TRBV7-7,TRBD1,CASSRDRSYEQYF,TGTGCCAGCAGCCGGGACAGGTCCTACGAGCAGTACTTC
TRBJ1-6,once,TRBV7-7,TRBD1,CASSSRETTGQEDSPLHF,TGTGCCAGCAGCTCACGGGAAACCACGGGACAGGAAGATTCACCCCTCCACTTT
TRBJ2-7,few,TRBV2,.,CASSRQEYSYEQYF,TGTGCCAGCAGTCGACAGGAGTACTCCTACGAGCAGTACTTC
TRBJ1-3,.,TRBV12-5,TRBD1,CASGLGLGQGVSGNTIYF,TGTGCTAGTGGTTTGGGGCTCGGGCAGGGGGTTTCCGGAAACACCATATATTTT
TRBJ2-7,.,TRBV11-3,.,CASSLDPVSEQYF,TGTGCCAGCAGCTTAGACCCCGTCTCCGAGCAGTACTTC
TRBJ1-1,.,TRBV5-6,TRBD1,CASSLPGQYRTEAFF,TGTGCCAGCAGCTTACCGGGACAGTACAGAACTGAAGCTTTCTTT
TRBJ1-1,.,TRBV2,.,CASSFAPNTEAFF,TGTGCCAGCTCCTTCGCCCCGAACACTGAAGCTTTCTTT
TRBJ2-1,.,TRBV7-6,TRBD1,CASSLGQYNEQFF,TGTGCCAGCAGCTTGGGACAGTACAATGAGCAGTTCTTC
TRBJ1-2,.,TRBV2,.,CASSEALSGWGGYTF,TGTGCCAGCAGTGAAGCGTTGTCAGGCTGGGGTGGCTACACCTTC
TRBJ2-6,once,TRBV19,.,CASSINFGGANVLTF,TGTGCCAGTAGTATCAATTTTGGTGGGGCCAACGTCCTGACTTTC
TRBJ1-1,.,TRBV10-1,TRBD1,CASSTGGTEAFF,TGCGCCAGCAGTACAGGGGGCACTGAAGCTTTCTTT
TRBJ2-7,.,TRBV18,TRBD2,CASSPGLAGAYEQYF,TGTGCCAGCTCACCAGGACTAGCGGGGGCCTACGAGCAGTACTTC
TRBJ1-5,.,TRBV6-1,.,CASKNRVGPQHF,TGTGCCAGCAAAAACAGGGTCGGGCCCCAGCATTTT
TRBJ2-7,.,TRBV11-3,.,CASSLVGDSYEQYF,TGTGCCAGCAGCTTAGTGGGAGACTCCTACGAGCAGTACTTC
TRBJ2-5,.,TRBV18,.,CASSPVGETQYF,TGTGCCAGCTCACCAGTGGGAGAGACCCAGTACTTC
TRBJ2-3,.,TRBV7-2,.,CASSLENTATDTQYF,TGTGCCAGCAGCTTAGAGAACACAGCCACAGATACGCAGTATTTT
TRBJ1-4,.,TRBV20-1,.,CSVGFGEKLFF,TGCAGTGTGGGTTTTGGAGAAAAACTGTTTTTT
TRBJ1-3,.,TRBV19,TRBD1,CASSIEDRSPGNTIYF,TGTGCCAGTAGTATAGAGGACAGGAGTCCTGGAAACACCATATATTTT
TRBJ1-2,.,TRBV18,TRBD1,CASSPGTGAAYGYTF,TGTGCCAGCTCACCAGGGACAGGGGCAGCCTATGGCTACACCTTC
TRBJ1-4,few,TRBV5-1,TRBD1,CASSLLGQGAVANEKLFF,TGCGCCAGCAGCCTTCTGGGACAGGGGGCAGTAGCTAATGAAAAACTGTTTTTT
TRBJ2-2,.,TRBV7-8,.,CASSLIATSSPGELFF,TGTGCCAGCAGCTTAATCGCGACTAGTTCCCCCGGGGAGCTGTTTTTT
TRBJ2-5,.,TRBV30,TRBD1,CAWGQGGLETQYF,TGTGCCTGGGGACAGGGGGGTCTAGAGACCCAGTACTTC
TRBJ2-5,once,TRBV7-9,.,CASSYGTSQETQYF,TGTGCCAGCAGCTACGGGACATCCCAAGAGACCCAGTACTTC
TRBJ1-3,.,TRBV5-6,.,CASSKSHSGNTIYF,TGTGCCAGCAGTAAAAGTCACTCTGGAAACACCATATATTTT
TRBJ2-3,.,TRBV4-2,TRBD2,CASSQDSSLAGAWADTQYF,TGTGCCAGCAGCCAAGATTCCTCCCTAGCGGGAGCTTGGGCAGATACGCAGTATTTT
TRBJ1-2,.,TRBV9,.,CASSAPGVYGYTF,TGTGCCAGCAGCGCCCCAGGGGTGTATGGCTACACCTTC